This passage covers 11 T cell receptor beta chains from one sample sequenced in a study of CD8+CD57+ T cells in acquired aplastic anemia. CDR3 and TCR beta VDJ profiling relied on genomic DNA as the template. MiXCR, run by TCRdb on the reads, gives a single entry per CDR3 protein. The sample lists about 210,000 distinct CDR3 sequences, approximately 60% occurring once. The specimen was sorted CD4+, CD8+, or CD8+CD57+ T cells (not recorded which) from PBMCs. Receptors were obtained from a human donor in good health.

As concerns this clonotype: One end of the junction is discordant with germline, which a read error may explain. The rearrangement uses TRBV14 and TRBJ1-5, with no clear D. This CDR3 region has 9 residues. Germline CDR1 SGHDN, CDR2 FVKESK. The CDR3 DNA reads TGTGCCAGCAGCCATTGGACTAGCTTT. Encoded protein: CASSHWTSF. Full variable domain (remainder filled in from reference TRBV14 and TRBJ1-5): EAGVTQFPSHSVIEKGQTVTLRCDPISGHDNLYWYRRVMGKEIKFLLHFVKESKQDESGMPNNRFLAERTGGTYSTLKVQPAELEDSGVYFCASSHWTSFGDGTRLSIL.

This clonotype occurred many times. This chain joins TRBV7-3 and TRBJ2-1; 10 bases are shared with TRBD2. V lost 2 bases and J lost 9; bases outside the gene matches: 7. This CDR3 region has 15 residues. CDR1 is SGHTA, CDR2 FQGTGA, per germline. DNA of the CDR3: TGTGCCAGCAGCTTACTAGCGGGGGCCTCCGTTGAGCAGTTCTTC. Translating gives CASSLLAGASVEQFF.

This clonotype was counted only a few times. The CDR3 DNA reads as TGTGCCAGCAGGCAATTCCGGGACATTGGCTACACCTTC. Protein: CASRQFRDIGYTF. This sequence joins TRBV27 and TRBJ1-2; weak D call: TRBD1 (6 bases). Germline V gene sequence: CDR1 MNHEY, CDR2 SMNVEV (reference sequence). CDR3 length: 13 amino acids. Trimming left V 6 bases short and J 7 bases short, with 15 bases between.

The chain joins TRBV15 to TRBJ2-1; D not resolved. Germline V gene sequence: CDR1 LNHNV, CDR2 YYDKDF (reference sequence). The CDR3 runs to 12 residues. The ends were cut back, 0 bases at V and 7 bases at J, with 4 bases in the middle. In DNA form, the CDR3 reads TGTGCCACCAGCAGAGATGAGAATGAGCAGTTCTTC. It codes for CATSRDENEQFF.

This clonotype is a singleton in its sample. This chain connects TRBV24-1 to TRBJ1-4; TRBD1 might be the D (6 bases). The V end lost 4 bases, the J end lost 8 bases, and 13 bases lay between the germline ends. CDR1 and CDR2 (germline): KGHDR, SFDVKD. The CDR3 is made up of 14 amino acids. The CDR3 nucleotides read TGTGCCACCAGTGAGGGACAAGGAGGGGAAAAACTGTTTTTT. Amino acid sequence: CATSEGQGGEKLFF.

With regard to this clonotype: The junction and the germline gene differ at one end; a read error may be behind it. The chain couples TRBV4-3 to TRBJ1-3, with TRBD1 matching 9 bases. The germline V gene encodes CDR1 LGHNA and CDR2 YSLEER. The CDR3 is 17 residues long. The CDR3 reads CASSYQPGQGAGNTIHF. CDR3 in DNA: TGCGCCAGCAGCTACCAACCGGGACAGGGTGCCGGAAACACCATACATTTT.

V gene TRBV25-1 combines with J gene TRBJ2-1, with 11 nucleotides matching TRBD2. The CDR3 runs 16 residues. From germline, CDR1 is MGHDK and CDR2 SYGVNS. V lost 3 bases to trimming and J lost 4 bases; unmatched junction nucleotides: 5. CDR3 in amino acids: CASSESTSGTYNEQFF. For the CDR3, the DNA is TGTGCCAGCAGTGAGTCGACTAGCGGGACATACAATGAGCAGTTCTTC.

This clonotype was detected only a few times. V gene TRBV12-3 or TRBV12-4 combines with J gene TRBJ2-1, with D unresolved. V lost 6 bases and J lost 6, with 9 bases in between. The CDR3 runs to 12 residues. CDR3 loop: CASSPRRNEQFF. The CDR3 nucleotides read TGTGCCAGCAGCCCCCGTCGCAATGAGCAGTTCTTC.

In regard to this clonotype: The CDR3 does not close with the conserved phenylalanine or tryptophan, likely indicating a read error. The chain employs TRBV6-6 and TRBJ2-7; 8 bases are a match to TRBD1. With 5 bases clipped from V and 4 bases from J, the junction kept 4 bases outside the gene matches. This CDR3 has 13 amino acids. Germline V gene sequence: CDR1 MNHNY, CDR2 SVGAGI (reference sequence). The CDR3 here is CASSPTGGYEQYL. The DNA for the CDR3 is TGTGCCAGCAGTCCAACAGGGGGGTACGAGCAGTACCTC.

This clonotype occurred once. This chain joins TRBV7-2 and TRBJ2-3; D is possibly TRBD2 (5 bases). Germline V gene sequence: CDR1 SGHTA, CDR2 FQGNSA. There are 14 residues in the CDR3. V was clipped by 1 base and J by 3 bases, with 8 bases between them. This CDR3 reads CASSLVWETDTQYF. The CDR3 coding sequence is TGTGCCAGCAGCTTAGTCTGGGAGACAGATACGCAGTATTTT.

Concerning this clonotype: One junction end does not reproduce the germline sequence, and a read error may be involved. This chain joins TRBV4-1 and TRBJ2-7; TRBD2 might be the D (5 bases). CDR3 size: 13 residues. Germline V gene data show CDR1 as MGHRA and CDR2 as YSYEKL. This CDR3 reads CASSHLTDYEQHF. CDR3 DNA sequence: TGCGCCAGCAGCCACTTGACCGACTACGAGCAGCACTTC.